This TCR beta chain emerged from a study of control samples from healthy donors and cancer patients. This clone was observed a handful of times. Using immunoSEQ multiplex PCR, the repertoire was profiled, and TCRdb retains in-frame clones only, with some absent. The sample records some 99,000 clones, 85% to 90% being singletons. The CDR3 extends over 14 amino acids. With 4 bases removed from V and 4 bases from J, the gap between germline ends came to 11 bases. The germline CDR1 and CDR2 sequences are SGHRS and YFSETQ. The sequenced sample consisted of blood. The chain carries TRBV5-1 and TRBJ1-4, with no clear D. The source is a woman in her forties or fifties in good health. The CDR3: CASSPGQSNEKLFF. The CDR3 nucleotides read TGCGCCAGCAGCCCGGGCCAGAGTAATGAAAAACTGTTTTTT.